This TCR beta chain originates from a study of T cells after yellow fever vaccination. Study-level background: With SMART-Seq v4 Ultra Low Input, the fractions containing low cell numbers were prepared.

Making TCR cDNA involved 5'RACE template switching, which added UMIs and a universal primer site. One entry per CDR3 protein results from TCRdb running MiXCR on the 5' RACE reads. The sample has about 260,000 distinct CDR3 sequences, around 5.3% seen once. About this clonotype: What it binds is not known.

Whole-study results and caveats: The secondary response showed a weaker magnitude and a faster peak, day 5 versus 15.

Sequenced material: CD4+ T cells sorted from PBMCs, taken on the day of the yellow fever booster vaccination. The receptor comes from a man aged 18-30 years who received the YFV17D yellow fever vaccine.

CDR3 region: CASKPTWTKEQYV. The DNA for the CDR3 is TGTGCCAGCAAACCCACCTGGACTAAAGAGCAGTACGTC. The V and J genes are TRBV6-2 or TRBV6-3 and TRBJ2-7; D is possibly TRBD2 (6 bases). The ends were cut back, 7 bases at V and 7 bases at J, with 17 bases in the middle. The CDR3 runs 13 residues. Germline CDR1 and CDR2: MNHEY and SVGEGT.